What follows are 25 T cell receptor beta chains derived from one specimen sequenced in a study of T-cell memory formation after mild COVID-19 (dated by TCRdb to about 2021). The library was produced with 5' RACE. These reads were obtained on an Illumina NovaSeq 6000. Using fastp at Q25 and MiXCR, TCRdb reprocessed the public reads and kept productive beta chains. Identical CDR3 protein sequences are pooled into one entry, listed with their most common genes and DNA. This sample has a few hundred thousand distinct CDR3 sequences in its table, and roughly 9.4% of those were observed once. The ten largest clones capture around a fifth of the sample. The material sequenced was PBMCs or a T cell subset sorted from them (not recorded which). Receptor source: a man younger than 35 who had mild COVID-19 (a few samples of this study predate the infection). The sample titles of this study are shuffled in the database, so cell type and time point are left out; the donor was told from shared clones.

The V gene is TRBV11-2, the J gene TRBJ2-1, with 7 bases identical to TRBD2. CDR3 length equals 16 residues. The trim removed 2 bases at V and 13 bases at J, leaving 17 bases unmatched. The germline V gene encodes CDR1 SGHAT and CDR2 FQNNGV. As DNA, the CDR3 is TGTGCCAGCAGCTTACCCGCGGGAAGGGTTGGCGGGGGACAGTTCTTC. Protein product: CASSLPAGRVGGGQFF.

This clonotype was seen many times. One end of the junction varies from germline; a read error may be responsible. The chain joins TRBV10-3 to TRBJ2-1; D might be TRBD2 (7 bases). The CDR3 spans 17 residues. CDR1 is ENHRY, CDR2 SYGVKD, per germline. The CDR3 nucleotides are TGTGCCATCGGTGATAGCGCGGGGGCAGGGAGTTTGAATGAGCAGTTCTTC. This translates into CAIGDSAGAGSLNEQFF.

This clonotype occurred a few times. This chain joins TRBV7-2 and TRBJ2-3; TRBD2 is a possible D gene (6 bases). V lost 3 bases to trimming and J lost 10 bases, with 11 bases between them. CDR3 length: 12 residues. Germline V gene data show CDR1 as SGHTA and CDR2 as FQGNSA. The CDR3 region is CASSLRLEPQYF. The CDR3 region has the DNA TGTGCCAGCAGCTTGCGACTAGAGCCGCAGTATTTT.

In its sample, this clonotype was seen a few times. V and J are TRBV6-1 and TRBJ1-5; the D is unclear. The CDR3 length is 16 residues. V lost 4 bases and J 2 bases, leaving 15 bases between the germline ends. The germline V gene has CDR1 MNHNS and CDR2 SASEGT. CDR3 in DNA: TGTGCCAGCAGTGTCCCACACCTTAGGGGCAATCAGCCCCAGCATTTT. This gives the protein CASSVPHLRGNQPQHF.

The genes are TRBV4-3 and TRBJ2-1; D perhaps matches TRBD2 (6 bases). Looked up from germline, CDR1 is LGHNA and CDR2 is YSLEER. The V end lost 4 bases, the J end lost 5 bases, and 15 bases lay between the germline ends. CDR3 length: 15 residues. CDR3 amino acids: CASSRLRGGNNEQFF. The DNA of the CDR3 is TGCGCCAGCAGCCGTCTGCGTGGAGGGAACAATGAGCAGTTCTTC.

This clonotype was found a few times. The rearrangement links TRBV7-2 to TRBJ2-7; weak D call: TRBD2 (5 bases). CDR1 and CDR2 (germline): SGHTA, FQGNSA. V lost 1 base and J lost 6, with 13 bases in between. The CDR3 spans 14 residues. CDR3: CASSLEGGPSEQYF. CDR3 DNA: TGTGCCAGCAGCTTAGAAGGCGGGCCCTCCGAGCAGTACTTC.

V gene TRBV29-1 combines with J gene TRBJ1-1; D is ambiguous. Germline lookup yields CDR1 SQVTM and CDR2 ANQGSEA. The CDR3 loop spans 13 amino acids. The germline V and J ends were trimmed by 6 bases and 0 bases, with 11 bases remaining between them. Written as DNA, the CDR3 is TGCAGCGTCCTGGAGGTTATGAACACTGAAGCTTTCTTT. Protein sequence: CSVLEVMNTEAFF. The whole variable domain, remainder taken from reference TRBV29-1 and TRBJ1-1, is SAVISQKPSRDICQRGTSLTIQCQVDSQVTMMFWYRQQPGQSLTLIATANQGSEATYESGFVIDKFPISRPNLTFSTLTVSNMSPEDSSIYLCSVLEVMNTEAFFGQGTRLTVV.

This clonotype occurred a few times. The rearrangement links TRBV4-3 to TRBJ2-5; D call uncertain. CDR3 size: 16 residues. From germline, CDR1 is LGHNA and CDR2 YSLEER. Trimming left V 0 bases short and J 5 bases short, with 16 bases between. CDR3 in amino acids: CASSQDGAHQAETQYF. The CDR3 nucleotides read TGCGCCAGCAGCCAAGATGGCGCGCATCAAGCGGAGACCCAGTACTTC.

This chain links TRBV7-2 with TRBJ1-6, with 9 positions matching TRBD1. J gave up 14 bases and V 5 bases, and 10 bases lay outside the gene matches. The CDR3 is made up of 14 amino acids. In germline, CDR1 is SGHTA, CDR2 FQGNSA. The CDR3 protein is CASSRGTGLETLHF. CDR3 nucleotides: TGTGCCAGCAGCCGCGGGACAGGGTTAGAGACCCTCCACTTT. Full variable domain (remainder filled in from reference TRBV7-2 and TRBJ1-6): GAGVSQSPSNKVTEKGKDVELRCDPISGHTALYWYRQSLGQGLEFLIYFQGNSAPDKSGLPSDRFSAERTGGSVSTLTIQRTQQEDSAVYLCASSRGTGLETLHFGNGTRLTVT.

The V and J genes are TRBV20-1 and TRBJ1-1; no reliable D call. The CDR3 length is 14 residues. Trimming shortened V by 3 bases and J by 1 base, and 12 bases separated the two germline ends. Germline lookup yields CDR1 DFQATT and CDR2 SNEGSKA (reference sequence). DNA of the CDR3: TGCAGTGCTAGTATGGACGGAACGAACACTGAAGCTTTCTTT. Translating gives CSASMDGTNTEAFF.

The rearrangement uses TRBV24-1 and TRBJ1-1; 8 bases align to TRBD1. The germline CDR1 and CDR2 sequences are KGHDR and SFDVKD. This CDR3 is 17 amino acids long. Germline trimming cut 6 bases from V and 1 base from J; bases unmatched to any gene: 12. In DNA, the CDR3 is TGTGCCACCAGTAGATCCCCAAGACAGGGGAGGAACACTGAAGCTTTCTTT. This sequence encodes CATSRSPRQGRNTEAFF.

This sequence joins TRBV7-3 and TRBJ2-7, with 12 bases fitting TRBD2. Germline V gene sequence: CDR1 SGHTA, CDR2 FQGTGA. This CDR3 contains 15 residues. The V and J ends lost 2 bases and 2 bases, in that order; junction bases with no gene match: 1. DNA of the CDR3: TGTGCCAGCAGCTTACCTAGCGGGGGGGCCTACGAGCAGTACGTC. Protein: CASSLPSGGAYEQYV.

The genes are TRBV5-1 and TRBJ2-5; D gene unclear. This CDR3 is 12 amino acids long. The germline CDR1 and CDR2 sequences are SGHRS and YFSETQ. Trimming cost V 4 bases and J 5 bases, with 9 bases left between them. The CDR3 protein is CASSPEWETQYF. DNA of the CDR3: TGCGCCAGCAGCCCCGAGTGGGAGACCCAGTACTTC.

Turning to this clonotype: At one end the junction does not follow the germline gene, possibly because of a read error. V is TRBV15 and J is TRBJ2-2, with a possible D match to TRBD2 (5 bases). The CDR3 is 12 amino acids. Per the germline V gene, CDR1 is LNHNV and CDR2 is YYDKDF (reference sequence). The CDR3 loop reads CATRRGSGELFF. The CDR3 nucleotides are TGTGCCACCCGCAGAGGGTCCGGGGAGCTGTTTTTT.

The chain links TRBV18 to TRBJ2-3; possible D gene TRBD1, 6 bases. This CDR3 is 18 amino acids long. Trimming took 3 bases from V and 1 from J, leaving 20 bases between them. Germline V lookup: CDR1 KGHSH, CDR2 LQKENI. The chain's CDR3 is CASSPTIGAGVGTDTQYF. In DNA form, the CDR3 reads TGTGCCAGCTCACCCACCATAGGGGCAGGGGTTGGCACAGATACGCAGTATTTT.

The genes are TRBV7-2 and TRBJ1-1, with TRBD1 identical over 10 bases. The V segment lost 2 bases and the J segment 7 bases; nucleotides outside the gene matches: 7. CDR3 length: 15 amino acids. From germline, CDR1 is SGHTA and CDR2 FQGNSA. In DNA, the CDR3 is TGTGCCAGCAGCTTATTTCCCGGGACAGGGGTTGAAGCTTTCTTT. It codes for CASSLFPGTGVEAFF.

J is TRBJ2-2 and V is TRBV7-8; 7 positions match TRBD2. The CDR3 has 14 residues. V lost 10 bases, J lost 6 bases, and 11 bases stayed unmatched. Germline CDR1 SGHVS, CDR2 FQNEAQ. For the CDR3, the DNA is TGTGCCATCACCCAAAGCCGGGGGGCCGGGGAGCTGTTTTTT. Its translation is CAITQSRGAGELFF.

This clonotype occurred many times. The V call is TRBV12-3 or TRBV12-4, the J call TRBJ2-3; tentative D call: TRBD2 (5 bases). Between the trimmed V and J ends, which lost 6 bases and 6 bases, there was a span of 10 bases. The CDR3 extends over 12 amino acids. The CDR3 DNA reads TGTGCCAGCAGAAGAGGGTCGGATACGCAGTATTTT. It encodes CASRRGSDTQYF.

The V gene is TRBV27, the J gene TRBJ1-3; 7 bases are a match to TRBD1. The trim removed 6 bases at V and 0 bases at J, leaving 5 bases unmatched. The germline V gene encodes CDR1 MNHEY and CDR2 SMNVEV (reference sequence). The CDR3 extends over 15 amino acids. CDR3 bases: TGTGCCAGCAGACCGACAGGGTCCTCTGGAAACACCATATATTTT. Its protein product is CASRPTGSSGNTIYF.

About this clonotype itself: An end of the junction does not agree with germline; a read error may underlie this. This chain connects TRBV7-2 to TRBJ1-5; a weak D match, TRBD1 (6 bases). The length of the CDR3 is 15 residues. The germline gives CDR1 SGHTA, CDR2 FQGNSA. CDR3 nucleotides: TGTGCCAGCAGTTTAGAAACAGGGAGCAATCAGCCCCAGCATTTT. It specifies CASSLETGSNQPQHF.

This clonotype has only a few counts. The chain joins TRBV10-3 to TRBJ1-3; perhaps TRBD1 as D (5 bases). The CDR3 loop spans 14 amino acids. The V and J ends lost 8 bases and 7 bases respectively, with 18 bases between them. Germline CDR1 is ENHRY and CDR2 is SYGVKD. The CDR3 region is CAILSGTSGNTIYF. Here the CDR3 DNA reads TGTGCCATCCTGTCAGGGACCTCAGGGAACACCATATATTTT.

The V and J genes are TRBV2 and TRBJ2-3; 7 bases match TRBD1. Germline V gene sequence: CDR1 SNHLY, CDR2 FYNNEI. The CDR3 consists of 17 residues. With 0 bases clipped from V and 0 bases from J, the junction kept 6 bases outside the gene matches. The CDR3 DNA sequence: TGTGCCAGCAGTGAAGCAAGAGGGGGCGGGAGCACAGATACGCAGTATTTT. Protein: CASSEARGGGSTDTQYF.

The chain uses TRBV6-5 and TRBJ2-1, with 7 bases identical to TRBD2. The germline CDR1 and CDR2 sequences are MNHEY and SVGAGI. The CDR3 covers 15 residues. With V trimmed by 2 bases and J by 4 bases, 5 bases remained unmatched. The chain's CDR3 is CASSYDPGGYNEQFF. The CDR3 bases are TGTGCCAGCAGTTACGACCCGGGGGGTTACAATGAGCAGTTCTTC.

The chain combines TRBV27 with TRBJ2-7; 9 bases are a match to TRBD1. The V gene's germline CDR1 is MNHEY and CDR2 SMNVEV (reference sequence). The V gene end was trimmed by 6 bases and the J gene end by 3 bases; junction bases not matched to a gene: 12. The CDR3 extends over 16 amino acids. CDR3 protein: CASRSARQGVIYEQYF. The CDR3 DNA reads as TGTGCCAGCAGATCGGCGAGACAGGGGGTAATCTACGAGCAGTACTTC.

This clonotype has more than one count but fewer than ten. J is TRBJ2-2 and V is TRBV18; weak D call: TRBD1 (5 bases). CDR1 and CDR2 from the germline V gene are KGHSH and LQKENI. The V end was cut by 4 bases, the J end by 4 bases, with 10 bases between. The length of the CDR3 is 14 residues. The CDR3 nucleotides are TGTGCCAGCTCACGGGGCAGTACCACCGGGGAGCTGTTTTTT. It translates to CASSRGSTTGELFF.